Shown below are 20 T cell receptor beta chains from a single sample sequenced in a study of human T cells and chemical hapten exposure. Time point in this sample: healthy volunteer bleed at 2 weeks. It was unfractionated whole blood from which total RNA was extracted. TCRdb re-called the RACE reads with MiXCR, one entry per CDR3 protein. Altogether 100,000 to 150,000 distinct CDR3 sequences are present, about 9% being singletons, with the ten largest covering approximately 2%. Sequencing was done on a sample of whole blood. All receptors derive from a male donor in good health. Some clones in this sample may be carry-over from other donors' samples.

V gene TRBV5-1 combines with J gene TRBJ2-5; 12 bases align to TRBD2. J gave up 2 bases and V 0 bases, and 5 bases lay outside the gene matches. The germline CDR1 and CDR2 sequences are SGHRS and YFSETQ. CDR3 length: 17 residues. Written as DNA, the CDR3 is TGCGCCAGCAGCTTGGTGGCTAGCGGGGGGGCACAAGAGACCCAGTACTTC. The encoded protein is CASSLVASGGAQETQYF.

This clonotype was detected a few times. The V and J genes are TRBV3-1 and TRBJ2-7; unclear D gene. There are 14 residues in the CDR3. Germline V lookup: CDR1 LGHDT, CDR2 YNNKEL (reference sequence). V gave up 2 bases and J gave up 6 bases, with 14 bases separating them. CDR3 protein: CASSQTDVVPEQYF. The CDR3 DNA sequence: TGTGCCAGCAGCCAAACCGACGTAGTTCCCGAGCAGTACTTC.

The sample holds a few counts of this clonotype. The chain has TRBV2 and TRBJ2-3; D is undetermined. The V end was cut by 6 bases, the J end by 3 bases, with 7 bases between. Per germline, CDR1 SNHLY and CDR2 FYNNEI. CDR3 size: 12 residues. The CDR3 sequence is CASRRVTDTQYF. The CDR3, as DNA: TGTGCCAGCAGACGTGTAACAGATACGCAGTATTTT.

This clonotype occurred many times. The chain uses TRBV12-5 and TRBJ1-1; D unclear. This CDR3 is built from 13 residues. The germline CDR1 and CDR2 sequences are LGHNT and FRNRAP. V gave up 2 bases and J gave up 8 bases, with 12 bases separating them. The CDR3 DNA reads TGTGCTAGTGGTTTGATCCGACAAGGGGAAGCTTTCTTT. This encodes CASGLIRQGEAFF.

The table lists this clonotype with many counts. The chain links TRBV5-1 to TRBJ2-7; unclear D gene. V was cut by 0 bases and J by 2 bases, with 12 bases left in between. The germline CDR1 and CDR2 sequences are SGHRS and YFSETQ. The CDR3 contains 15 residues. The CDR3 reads CASSLGIGSTYEQYF. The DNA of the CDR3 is TGCGCCAGCAGCTTGGGAATAGGGTCGACCTACGAGCAGTACTTC.

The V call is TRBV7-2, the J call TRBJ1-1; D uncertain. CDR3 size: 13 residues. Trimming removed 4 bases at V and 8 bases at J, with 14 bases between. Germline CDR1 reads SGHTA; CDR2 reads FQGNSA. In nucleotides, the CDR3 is TGTGCCAGCAGCTCCATGCAGCGTGCCGAAGCTTTCTTT. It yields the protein CASSSMQRAEAFF.

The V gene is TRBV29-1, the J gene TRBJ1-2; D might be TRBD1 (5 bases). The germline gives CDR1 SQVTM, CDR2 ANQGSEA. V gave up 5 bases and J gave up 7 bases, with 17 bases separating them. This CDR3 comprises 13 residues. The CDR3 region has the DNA TGCAGCGTTTTGGGACGGAATTACCGTGGCTACACCTTC. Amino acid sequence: CSVLGRNYRGYTF.

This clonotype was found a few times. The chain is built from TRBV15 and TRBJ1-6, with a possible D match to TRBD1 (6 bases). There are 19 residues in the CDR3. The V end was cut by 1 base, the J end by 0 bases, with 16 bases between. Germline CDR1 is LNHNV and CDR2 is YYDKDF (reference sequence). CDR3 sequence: CATSRVPRGGSSYNSPLHF. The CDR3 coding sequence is TGTGCCACCAGCAGAGTTCCCCGAGGGGGGTCCTCCTATAATTCACCCCTCCACTTT.

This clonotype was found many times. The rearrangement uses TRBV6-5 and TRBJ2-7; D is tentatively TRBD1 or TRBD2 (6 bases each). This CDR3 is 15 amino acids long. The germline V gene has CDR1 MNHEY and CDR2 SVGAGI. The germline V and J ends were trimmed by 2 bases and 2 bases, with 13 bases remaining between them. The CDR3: CASSYREGGTYEQYF. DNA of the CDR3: TGTGCCAGCAGTTACAGAGAGGGGGGAACCTACGAGCAGTACTTC.

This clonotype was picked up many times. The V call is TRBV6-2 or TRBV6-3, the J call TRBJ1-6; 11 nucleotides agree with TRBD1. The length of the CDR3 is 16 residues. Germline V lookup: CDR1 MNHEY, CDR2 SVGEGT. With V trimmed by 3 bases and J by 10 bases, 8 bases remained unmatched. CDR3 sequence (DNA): TGTGCCAGCAGTTATCCGGGACAGGGGGAAGTGTCACCCCTCCACTTT. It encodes CASSYPGQGEVSPLHF.

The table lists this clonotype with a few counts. The CDR3 DNA reads TGCGCCAGCAGCTTCGACGGATGGGCTGAAGCTTTCTTT. Translation: CASSFDGWAEAFF. The J gene is TRBJ1-1, the V gene TRBV5-1; D remains unclear. The length of the CDR3 is 13 residues. V dropped 2 bases and J dropped 6 bases, with 11 bases sitting between them. CDR1 SGHRS and CDR2 YFSETQ come from the germline V gene.

The CDR3 bases are TGTGCCAGCAGCGTGGGGCAGGAAAGCTTTTCTAACTATGGCTACACCTTC. Its protein is CASSVGQESFSNYGYTF. The V and J genes are TRBV9 and TRBJ1-2; possibly TRBD1 for D (5 bases). Germline lookup yields CDR1 SGDLS and CDR2 YYNGEE. Trimming took off 2 bases at V and 0 bases at J, with 17 bases between the two ends. This CDR3 region has 17 residues.

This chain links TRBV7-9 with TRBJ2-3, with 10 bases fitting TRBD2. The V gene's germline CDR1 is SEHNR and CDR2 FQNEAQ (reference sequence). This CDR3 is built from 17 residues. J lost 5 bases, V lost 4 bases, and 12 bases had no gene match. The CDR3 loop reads CASSSIPTSGAGDTQYF. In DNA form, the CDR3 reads TGTGCCAGCAGCTCCATCCCCACTAGCGGGGCGGGAGATACGCAGTATTTT.

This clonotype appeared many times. DNA for the CDR3: TGTGCCAGCTCACCGAGTAGGGGAGTAGATACGCAGTATTTT. Translating gives CASSPSRGVDTQYF. The rearrangement uses TRBV18 and TRBJ2-3; D tentatively reads TRBD1 or TRBD2 (5 bases each). The V and J ends lost 3 bases and 5 bases respectively, with 12 bases between them. CDR3 length equals 14 residues. Germline CDR1 reads KGHSH; CDR2 reads LQKENI.

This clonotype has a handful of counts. This CDR3 reads CASSLLTSGHNEQFF. DNA for the CDR3: TGCGCCAGCAGCTTGTTGACTAGCGGTCACAATGAGCAGTTCTTC. The V call is TRBV5-1, the J call TRBJ2-1, with 9 bases aligning to TRBD2. Trimming took 1 base from V and 5 from J; bases not matched to a gene: 4. CDR3 size: 15 residues. Germline V gene lookup returns CDR1 SGHRS and CDR2 YFSETQ.

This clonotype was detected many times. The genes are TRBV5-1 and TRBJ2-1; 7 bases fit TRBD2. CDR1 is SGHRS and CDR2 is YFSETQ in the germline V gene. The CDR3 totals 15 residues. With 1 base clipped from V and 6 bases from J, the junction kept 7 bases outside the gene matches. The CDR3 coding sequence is TGCGCCAGCAGCTTGCGGGGGGACGTCGGCAATGAGCAGTTCTTC. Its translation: CASSLRGDVGNEQFF.

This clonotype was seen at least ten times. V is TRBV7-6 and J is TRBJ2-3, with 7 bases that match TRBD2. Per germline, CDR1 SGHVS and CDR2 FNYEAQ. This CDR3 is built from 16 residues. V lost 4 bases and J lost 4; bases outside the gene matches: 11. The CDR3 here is CASSSNPSGAPDTQYF. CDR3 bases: TGTGCCAGCAGCTCGAACCCTAGCGGAGCCCCAGATACGCAGTATTTT.

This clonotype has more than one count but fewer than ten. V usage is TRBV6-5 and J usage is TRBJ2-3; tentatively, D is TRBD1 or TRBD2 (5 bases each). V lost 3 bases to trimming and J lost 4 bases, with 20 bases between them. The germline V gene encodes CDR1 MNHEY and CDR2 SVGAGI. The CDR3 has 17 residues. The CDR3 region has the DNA TGTGCCAGCAGTTATTCGTCGTATCCCGGGACCTCAGATACGCAGTATTTT. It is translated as CASSYSSYPGTSDTQYF.

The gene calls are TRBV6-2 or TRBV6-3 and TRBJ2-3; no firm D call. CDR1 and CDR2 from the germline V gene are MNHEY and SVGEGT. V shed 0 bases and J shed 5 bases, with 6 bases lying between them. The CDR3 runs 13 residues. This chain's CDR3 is CASSYSPVDTQYF. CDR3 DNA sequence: TGTGCCAGCAGTTACTCGCCCGTAGATACGCAGTATTTT.

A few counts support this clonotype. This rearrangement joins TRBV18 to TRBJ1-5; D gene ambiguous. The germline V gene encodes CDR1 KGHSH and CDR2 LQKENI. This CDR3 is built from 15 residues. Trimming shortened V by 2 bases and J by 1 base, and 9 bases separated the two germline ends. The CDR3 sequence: CASSPGSWSNQPQHF. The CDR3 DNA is TGTGCCAGCTCACCAGGCAGCTGGAGCAATCAGCCCCAGCATTTT.